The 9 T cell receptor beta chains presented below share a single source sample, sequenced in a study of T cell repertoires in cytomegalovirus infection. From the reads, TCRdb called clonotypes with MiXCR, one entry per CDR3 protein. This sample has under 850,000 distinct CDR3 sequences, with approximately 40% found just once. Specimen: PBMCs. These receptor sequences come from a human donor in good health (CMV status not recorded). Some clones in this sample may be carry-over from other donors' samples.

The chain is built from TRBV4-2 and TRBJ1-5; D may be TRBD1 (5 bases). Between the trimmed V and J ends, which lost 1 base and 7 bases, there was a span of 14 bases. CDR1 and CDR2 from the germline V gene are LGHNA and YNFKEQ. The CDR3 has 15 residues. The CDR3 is CASSQARWGGQPQHF. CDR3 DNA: TGTGCCAGCAGCCAAGCCCGGTGGGGCGGGCAGCCCCAGCATTTT.

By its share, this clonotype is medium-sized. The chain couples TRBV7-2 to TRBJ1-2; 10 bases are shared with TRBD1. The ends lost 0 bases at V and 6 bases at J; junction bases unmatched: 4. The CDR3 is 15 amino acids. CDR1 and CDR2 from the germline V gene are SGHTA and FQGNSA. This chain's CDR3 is CASSLAGTGVHGYTF. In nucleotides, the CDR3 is TGTGCCAGCAGCTTAGCCGGGACAGGGGTTCATGGCTACACCTTC. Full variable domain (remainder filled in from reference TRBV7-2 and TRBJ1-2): GAGVSQSPSNKVTEKGKDVELRCDPISGHTALYWYRQSLGQGLEFLIYFQGNSAPDKSGLPSDRFSAERTGGSVSTLTIQRTQQEDSAVYLCASSLAGTGVHGYTFGSGTRLTVV.

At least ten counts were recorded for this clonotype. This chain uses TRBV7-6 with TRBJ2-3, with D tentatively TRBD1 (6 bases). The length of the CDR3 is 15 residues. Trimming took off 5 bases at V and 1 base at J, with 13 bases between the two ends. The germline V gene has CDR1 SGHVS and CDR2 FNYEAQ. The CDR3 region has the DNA TGTGCCAGCAGCCGGACCAGGGGTGGCACAGATACGCAGTATTTT. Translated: CASSRTRGGTDTQYF.

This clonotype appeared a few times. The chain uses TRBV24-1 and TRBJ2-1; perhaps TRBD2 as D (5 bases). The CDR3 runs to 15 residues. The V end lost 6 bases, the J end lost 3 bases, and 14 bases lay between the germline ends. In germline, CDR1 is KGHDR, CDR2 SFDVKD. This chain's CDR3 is CATSSKADLYNEQFF. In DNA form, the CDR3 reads TGTGCCACCAGTAGTAAAGCGGACCTCTACAATGAGCAGTTCTTC.

In nucleotides, the CDR3 is TGTGCCAGCAGCAAGGGGATGCTATCAGTCTACGAGCAGTACTTC. Amino acid sequence: CASSKGMLSVYEQYF. The chain recombines TRBV7-2 with TRBJ2-7, with D possibly being TRBD1 (5 bases). Germline loops: CDR1 SGHTA, CDR2 FQGNSA. Trimming took 5 bases from V and 3 from J, leaving 17 bases between them. The CDR3 sequence is 15 residues long.

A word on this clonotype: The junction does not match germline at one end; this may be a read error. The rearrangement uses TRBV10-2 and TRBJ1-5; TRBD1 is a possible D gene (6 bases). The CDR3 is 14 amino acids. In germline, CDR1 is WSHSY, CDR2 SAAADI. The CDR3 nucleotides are TGCACCAGCAGGGGTCAGGGGATCGGACAGCCCCAGCATTTT. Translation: CTSRGQGIGQPQHF.

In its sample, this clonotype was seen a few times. Written as DNA, the CDR3 is TGTGCCAGCAGTTCATACTACAGGGGTACCTATGGCTACACCTTC. Its translation is CASSSYYRGTYGYTF. The rearrangement links TRBV28 to TRBJ1-2; 7 bases are shared with TRBD1. The CDR3 has 15 residues. The junction had 9 bases not matched to a gene; V was cut back by 4 bases and J by 4 bases. Germline CDR1 is MDHEN and CDR2 is SYDVKM.

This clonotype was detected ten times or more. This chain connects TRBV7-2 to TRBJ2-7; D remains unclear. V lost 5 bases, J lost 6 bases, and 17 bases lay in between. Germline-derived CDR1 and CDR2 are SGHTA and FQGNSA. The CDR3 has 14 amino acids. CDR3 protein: CASSHQKGPFEQYF. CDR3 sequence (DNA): TGTGCCAGCAGCCACCAGAAAGGCCCCTTCGAGCAGTACTTC.

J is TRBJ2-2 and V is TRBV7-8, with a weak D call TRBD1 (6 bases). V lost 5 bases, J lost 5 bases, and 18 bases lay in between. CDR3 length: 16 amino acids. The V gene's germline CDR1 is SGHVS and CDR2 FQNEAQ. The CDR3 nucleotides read TGTGCCAGCAGCCCGCTGGACAGACCGAGGACCGGGGAGCTGTTTTTT. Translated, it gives CASSPLDRPRTGELFF. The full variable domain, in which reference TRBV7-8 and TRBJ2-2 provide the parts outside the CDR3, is GAGVSQSPRYKVAKRGQDVALRCDPISGHVSLFWYQQALGQGPEFLTYFQNEAQLDKSGLPSDRFFAERPEGSVSTLKIQRTQQEDSAVYLCASSPLDRPRTGELFFGEGSRLTVL.